These T cell receptor beta chains were read from a single sample in a study of long-term antiretroviral therapy in people with HIV. The data were produced by immunoSEQ multiplex PCR, yet TCRdb's version contains in-frame clones alone and is incomplete. This sample has thousands of clones, with roughly 70% found just once. Here the sequenced sample was unsorted PBMCs, taken 0.1 years before starting antiretroviral therapy. These receptor sequences come from a young man with HIV. Each CDR3 is given with its conserved first and last residue. A D gene is named only where the DNA matches it firmly. The size of a clone is reported for some rows only, either as once, few or many, or as a class for expanded clones.

v_gene: TRBV5-6
d_gene: .
j_gene: TRBJ1-2
abundance: .
CDR3aa: CASSLGRNYGYTF
CDR3nt: TGTGCCAGCAGCTTGGGCAGGAACTATGGCTACACCTTC

v_gene: TRBV5-1
d_gene: TRBD2
j_gene: TRBJ2-5
abundance: once
CDR3aa: CASSPMGFGGGQETQYF
CDR3nt: TGCGCCAGCAGCCCTATGGGATTTGGCGGGGGCCAAGAGACCCAGTACTTC

v_gene: TRBV6-6
d_gene: .
j_gene: TRBJ2-1
abundance: .
CDR3aa: CASSFPPGTLGDEQFF
CDR3nt: TGTGCCAGCAGTTTCCCTCCTGGGACATTAGGCGATGAGCAGTTCTTC

v_gene: TRBV6-4
d_gene: TRBD1
j_gene: TRBJ2-2
abundance: .
CDR3aa: CASRTGDTGELFF
CDR3nt: TGTGCCAGCAGGACAGGGGACACCGGGGAGCTGTTTTTT

v_gene: TRBV2
d_gene: TRBD2
j_gene: TRBJ2-3
abundance: .
CDR3aa: CASSESRSSGGTDTQYF
CDR3nt: TGTGCCAGCAGTGAAAGTAGGTCTAGCGGGGGGACAGATACGCAGTATTTT

v_gene: TRBV10-1
d_gene: TRBD2
j_gene: TRBJ2-1
abundance: once
CDR3aa: CASSDQRGGSDEQFF
CDR3nt: TGCGCCAGCAGTGATCAGCGGGGGGGTTCAGATGAGCAGTTCTTC

v_gene: TRBV7-9
d_gene: .
j_gene: TRBJ2-3
abundance: .
CDR3aa: CASSRLAKSTDTQYF
CDR3nt: TGTGCCAGCAGCCGTCTAGCGAAGAGCACAGATACGCAGTATTTT

v_gene: TRBV12-5
d_gene: .
j_gene: TRBJ2-1
abundance: .
CDR3aa: CASAIDRQNEQFF
CDR3nt: TGTGCTAGTGCCATCGACCGGCAAAATGAGCAGTTCTTC

v_gene: TRBV6-1
d_gene: .
j_gene: TRBJ1-5
abundance: .
CDR3aa: CASGIQDSNQPQHF
CDR3nt: TGTGCCAGCGGAATCCAGGATAGCAATCAGCCCCAGCATTTT

v_gene: TRBV18
d_gene: TRBD1
j_gene: TRBJ2-1
abundance: .
CDR3aa: CASSQGALGNEQFF
CDR3nt: TGTGCCAGCTCACAGGGGGCGCTGGGGAATGAGCAGTTCTTC

v_gene: TRBV7-2
d_gene: .
j_gene: TRBJ2-1
abundance: .
CDR3aa: CASSLRSHEQFF
CDR3nt: TGTGCCAGCAGCTTACGCTCCCATGAGCAGTTCTTC

v_gene: TRBV7-2
d_gene: .
j_gene: TRBJ2-5
abundance: .
CDR3aa: CASSPARSGTQYF
CDR3nt: TGTGCCAGCAGCCCCGCGCGTAGCGGGACCCAGTACTTC

v_gene: TRBV4-1
d_gene: .
j_gene: TRBJ2-1
abundance: .
CDR3aa: CASSQAYNEQFF
CDR3nt: TGCGCCAGCAGCCAAGCCTACAATGAGCAGTTCTTC

v_gene: TRBV2
d_gene: TRBD1
j_gene: TRBJ1-4
abundance: large
CDR3aa: CASRDRGLKKLFF
CDR3nt: TGTGCCAGCAGGGACAGGGGGCTTAAAAAACTGTTTTTT

v_gene: TRBV7-2
d_gene: TRBD2
j_gene: TRBJ2-3
abundance: .
CDR3aa: CASCRTSGAGTDTQYF
CDR3nt: TGTGCCAGCTGTAGGACTAGCGGGGCCGGCACAGATACGCAGTATTTT

v_gene: TRBV5-6
d_gene: TRBD1
j_gene: TRBJ1-5
abundance: .
CDR3aa: CASRPDREGNNNQPQHF
CDR3nt: TGTGCCAGCAGACCCGACAGGGAAGGAAATAACAATCAGCCCCAGCATTTT

v_gene: TRBV4-1
d_gene: .
j_gene: TRBJ2-6
abundance: .
CDR3aa: CVSSRQGMAGANVLTF
CDR3nt: TGCGTCAGCAGCCGGCAGGGGATGGCTGGGGCCAACGTCCTGACTTTC

v_gene: TRBV5-1
d_gene: .
j_gene: TRBJ1-4
abundance: .
CDR3aa: CASSLMDPGGLSEKLFF
CDR3nt: TGCGCCAGCAGCTTGATGGACCCCGGGGGGTTAAGTGAAAAACTGTTTTTT

v_gene: TRBV7-3
d_gene: TRBD2
j_gene: TRBJ2-3
abundance: .
CDR3aa: CASSLTPGGSDTQYF
CDR3nt: TGTGCCAGCAGCTTAACCCCCGGGGGGTCAGATACGCAGTATTTT

v_gene: TRBV6-5
d_gene: .
j_gene: TRBJ1-1
abundance: few
CDR3aa: CASSYSAGGHEAFF
CDR3nt: TGTGCCAGCAGTTACTCCGCGGGGGGACATGAAGCTTTCTTT

v_gene: TRBV4-1
d_gene: .
j_gene: TRBJ1-1
abundance: .
CDR3aa: CASSRDPGEHWTEAFF
CDR3nt: TGCGCCAGCAGCCGAGATCCGGGAGAACACTGGACTGAAGCTTTCTTT

v_gene: TRBV11-2
d_gene: .
j_gene: TRBJ2-7
abundance: .
CDR3aa: CASSLGAYEQYF
CDR3nt: TGTGCCAGCAGCTTAGGTGCCTACGAGCAGTACTTC

v_gene: TRBV5-8
d_gene: .
j_gene: TRBJ1-2
abundance: .
CDR3aa: CASSRDPIYDGYTF
CDR3nt: TGTGCCAGCAGCAGGGACCCCATCTATGATGGCTACACCTTC

v_gene: TRBV28
d_gene: .
j_gene: TRBJ2-5
abundance: once
CDR3aa: CASSLRGDQETQYF
CDR3nt: TGTGCCAGCAGTTTAAGGGGGGATCAAGAGACCCAGTACTTC

v_gene: TRBV6-5
d_gene: .
j_gene: TRBJ2-2
abundance: .
CDR3aa: CASSYSTAGELFF
CDR3nt: TGTGCCAGCAGTTACTCGACTGCCGGGGAGCTGTTTTTT

v_gene: TRBV5-6
d_gene: .
j_gene: TRBJ1-1
abundance: .
CDR3aa: CASSYGPMNTEAFF
CDR3nt: TGTGCCAGCAGCTACGGTCCGATGAACACTGAAGCTTTCTTT

v_gene: TRBV6-5
d_gene: .
j_gene: TRBJ2-1
abundance: .
CDR3aa: CASSYSSGPIKNEQFF
CDR3nt: TGTGCCAGCAGTTACTCCTCCGGGCCCATAAAGAATGAGCAGTTCTTC

v_gene: TRBV18
d_gene: TRBD1
j_gene: TRBJ1-4
abundance: .
CDR3aa: CASSPWGQINEKLFF
CDR3nt: TGTGCCAGCTCACCGTGGGGACAGATTAATGAAAAACTGTTTTTT

v_gene: TRBV7-2
d_gene: .
j_gene: TRBJ1-6
abundance: .
CDR3aa: CASTTQADASPLHF
CDR3nt: TGTGCCAGCACGACTCAGGCGGACGCCTCACCCCTCCACTTT

v_gene: TRBV5-4
d_gene: TRBD2
j_gene: TRBJ2-5
abundance: .
CDR3aa: CASSQGLAGGQETQYF
CDR3nt: TGTGCCAGCAGCCAAGGACTAGCGGGGGGGCAAGAGACCCAGTACTTC

v_gene: TRBV7-2
d_gene: TRBD2
j_gene: TRBJ2-1
abundance: .
CDR3aa: CASSHGGYNEQFF
CDR3nt: TGTGCCAGCAGCCACGGGGGGTACAATGAGCAGTTCTTC

v_gene: TRBV4-1
d_gene: .
j_gene: TRBJ1-5
abundance: .
CDR3aa: CASSHTTGSSNQPQHF
CDR3nt: TGCGCCAGCAGCCACACCACAGGGTCTAGCAATCAGCCCCAGCATTTT

v_gene: TRBV9
d_gene: TRBD1
j_gene: TRBJ2-1
abundance: once
CDR3aa: CASSSQGNSYNEQFF
CDR3nt: TGTGCCAGCAGCTCACAGGGGAACTCCTACAATGAGCAGTTCTTC

v_gene: TRBV28
d_gene: .
j_gene: TRBJ2-3
abundance: few
CDR3aa: CASSFGQTKDTQYF
CDR3nt: TGTGCCAGCAGTTTTGGGCAGACTAAGGACACGCAGTATTTT

v_gene: TRBV9
d_gene: .
j_gene: TRBJ1-5
abundance: .
CDR3aa: CASSVDSAYQPQHF
CDR3nt: TGTGCCAGCAGCGTAGACTCCGCCTATCAGCCCCAGCATTTT

v_gene: TRBV6-4
d_gene: TRBD2
j_gene: TRBJ2-3
abundance: .
CDR3aa: CASSDMAGGSTDTQYF
CDR3nt: TGTGCCAGCAGTGACATGGCGGGGGGGAGCACAGATACGCAGTATTTT

v_gene: TRBV7-8
d_gene: .
j_gene: TRBJ2-7
abundance: .
CDR3aa: CASSLVWGENRSLSYEQYF
CDR3nt: TGTGCCAGCAGCTTAGTGTGGGGGGAAAATAGGAGCCTCTCCTACGAGCAGTACTTC

v_gene: TRBV7-9
d_gene: .
j_gene: TRBJ2-2
abundance: .
CDR3aa: CATRPSPLNTGELFF
CDR3nt: TGTGCCACGCGACCGTCCCCCTTGAACACCGGGGAGCTGTTTTTT

v_gene: TRBV19
d_gene: .
j_gene: TRBJ1-5
abundance: .
CDR3aa: CASSYRSNQPQHF
CDR3nt: TGTGCCAGTAGTTACAGGAGCAATCAGCCCCAGCATTTT

v_gene: TRBV4-2
d_gene: .
j_gene: TRBJ2-3
abundance: few
CDR3aa: CASSQDIGSPDTQYF
CDR3nt: TGTGCCAGCAGCCAAGATATTGGCTCCCCAGATACGCAGTATTTT

v_gene: TRBV6-1
d_gene: .
j_gene: TRBJ1-2
abundance: few
CDR3aa: CASSESADINYGYTF
CDR3nt: TGTGCCAGCAGTGAATCGGCAGACATTAACTATGGCTACACCTTC

v_gene: TRBV28
d_gene: TRBD1
j_gene: TRBJ2-2
abundance: .
CDR3aa: CASRPGTGHTNTGELFF
CDR3nt: TGTGCCAGCAGGCCCGGGACAGGGCATACTAACACCGGGGAGCTGTTTTTT

v_gene: TRBV13
d_gene: .
j_gene: TRBJ2-7
abundance: .
CDR3aa: CASSDLREQYF
CDR3nt: TGTGCCAGCAGCGACTTACGGGAGCAGTACTTC

v_gene: TRBV7-9
d_gene: .
j_gene: TRBJ1-2
abundance: few
CDR3aa: CASSPGAYGYTF
CDR3nt: TGTGCCAGCAGCCCCGGGGCCTATGGCTACACCTTC

v_gene: TRBV6-5
d_gene: .
j_gene: TRBJ1-1
abundance: .
CDR3aa: CASTRTTSATEAFF
CDR3nt: TGTGCCAGCACTCGTACGACATCAGCAACTGAAGCTTTCTTT

v_gene: TRBV6-1
d_gene: .
j_gene: TRBJ2-7
abundance: large
CDR3aa: CASSEGGPSYEQYF
CDR3nt: TGTGCCAGCAGTGAAGGGGGCCCTTCCTACGAGCAGTACTTC

v_gene: TRBV6-4
d_gene: .
j_gene: TRBJ2-2
abundance: .
CDR3aa: CASTRWGGIGELFF
CDR3nt: TGTGCCAGCACTCGATGGGGAGGAATCGGGGAGCTGTTTTTT

v_gene: TRBV9
d_gene: TRBD2
j_gene: TRBJ2-1
abundance: .
CDR3aa: CASSVAGTSGGEQFF
CDR3nt: TGTGCCAGCAGCGTAGCCGGGACTAGCGGGGGGGAGCAGTTCTTC

v_gene: TRBV7-3
d_gene: .
j_gene: TRBJ2-1
abundance: .
CDR3aa: CASSLGSLGNEQFF
CDR3nt: TGTGCCAGCAGCTTAGGGAGCTTGGGTAATGAGCAGTTCTTC

v_gene: TRBV4-1
d_gene: .
j_gene: TRBJ1-1
abundance: .
CDR3aa: CASSRWRTEEAFF
CDR3nt: TGCGCCAGCAGCCGCTGGAGGACAGAAGAAGCTTTCTTT

v_gene: TRBV5-5
d_gene: TRBD1
j_gene: TRBJ1-2
abundance: .
CDR3aa: CASSLSLHRDRDYGYTF
CDR3nt: TGTGCCAGCAGCTTGTCCCTCCACCGGGACAGGGACTATGGCTACACCTTC

v_gene: TRBV6-5
d_gene: .
j_gene: TRBJ1-5
abundance: .
CDR3aa: CASSSYRYNQPQHF
CDR3nt: TGTGCCAGCAGTTCGTACAGATACAATCAGCCCCAGCATTTT

v_gene: TRBV9
d_gene: .
j_gene: TRBJ1-1
abundance: few
CDR3aa: CASSARDLMPNFEAFF
CDR3nt: TGTGCCAGCAGCGCCCGGGACCTGATGCCTAACTTTGAAGCTTTCTTT

v_gene: TRBV5-3
d_gene: TRBD2
j_gene: TRBJ2-3
abundance: .
CDR3aa: CARSLTSGGNTDTQYF
CDR3nt: TGTGCCAGAAGCTTGACTAGCGGGGGGAACACAGATACGCAGTATTTT

v_gene: TRBV21-1
d_gene: .
j_gene: TRBJ1-2
abundance: .
CDR3aa: CASSTETGSDYGYTF
CDR3nt: TGTGCCAGCAGCACCGAGACAGGGTCGGACTATGGCTACACCTTC

v_gene: TRBV19
d_gene: TRBD1
j_gene: TRBJ1-1
abundance: .
CDR3aa: CASFHRGGDLGEAFF
CDR3nt: TGTGCCAGTTTCCACAGGGGGGGCGATTTGGGTGAAGCTTTCTTT

v_gene: TRBV27
d_gene: TRBD1
j_gene: TRBJ2-5
abundance: .
CDR3aa: CASSGQGSGTTQYF
CDR3nt: TGTGCCAGCAGTGGACAGGGGAGCGGGACGACCCAGTACTTC

v_gene: TRBV10-3
d_gene: .
j_gene: TRBJ1-1
abundance: .
CDR3aa: CAIKRDMNTEAFF
CDR3nt: TGTGCCATCAAGAGGGATATGAACACTGAAGCTTTCTTT